This entry concerns a single T cell receptor (beta chain). This entry comes from a study of T cells of healthy individuals. Germline V lookup: CDR1 DFQATT, CDR2 SNEGSKA (reference sequence). V was pared by 0 bases and J by 4 bases, with 11 bases between. This CDR3 has 14 amino acids. TCRdb re-analysed the 5' RACE reads in MiXCR, keeping a single row per CDR3 protein. Of some 100,000 distinct CDR3 sequences listed, 17% are singletons. The sequence came from a human donor in good health. The gene calls are TRBV20-1 and TRBJ2-3; perhaps TRBD2 as D (6 bases). Written as DNA, the CDR3 is TGCAGTGCTAGAGATGGGTGGGGGGCAGATACGCAGTATTTT. As protein: CSARDGWGADTQYF.